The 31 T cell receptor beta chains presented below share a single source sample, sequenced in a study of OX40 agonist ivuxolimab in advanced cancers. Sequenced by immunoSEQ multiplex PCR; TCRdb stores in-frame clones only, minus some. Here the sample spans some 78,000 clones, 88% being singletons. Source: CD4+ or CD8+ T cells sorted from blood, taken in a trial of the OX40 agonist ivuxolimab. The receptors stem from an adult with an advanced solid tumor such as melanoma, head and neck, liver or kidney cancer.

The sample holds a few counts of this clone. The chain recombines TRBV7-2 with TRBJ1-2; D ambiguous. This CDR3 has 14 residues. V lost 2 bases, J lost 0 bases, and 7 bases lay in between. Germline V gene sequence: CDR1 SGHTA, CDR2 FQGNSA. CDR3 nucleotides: TGTGCCAGCAGCTTATCAGGAGCTAACTATGGCTACACCTTC. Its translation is CASSLSGANYGYTF.

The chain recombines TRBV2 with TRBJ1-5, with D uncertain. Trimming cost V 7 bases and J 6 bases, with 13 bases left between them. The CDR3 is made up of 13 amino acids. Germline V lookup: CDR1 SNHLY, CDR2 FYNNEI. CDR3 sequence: CASMARGRQPQHF. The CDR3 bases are TGTGCCAGCATGGCACGCGGACGTCAGCCCCAGCATTTT.

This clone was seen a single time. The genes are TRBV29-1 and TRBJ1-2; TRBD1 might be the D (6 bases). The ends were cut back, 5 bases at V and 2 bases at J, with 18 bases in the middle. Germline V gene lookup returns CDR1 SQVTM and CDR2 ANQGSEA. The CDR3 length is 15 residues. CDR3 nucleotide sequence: TGCAGCGTTCACCGGGACAACGAACTCAACTATGGCTACACCTTC. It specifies CSVHRDNELNYGYTF. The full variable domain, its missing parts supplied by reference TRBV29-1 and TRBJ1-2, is SAVISQKPSRDICQRGTSLTIQCQVDSQVTMMFWYRQQPGQSLTLIATANQGSEATYESGFVIDKFPISRPNLTFSTLTVSNMSPEDSSIYLCSVHRDNELNYGYTFGSGTRLTVV.

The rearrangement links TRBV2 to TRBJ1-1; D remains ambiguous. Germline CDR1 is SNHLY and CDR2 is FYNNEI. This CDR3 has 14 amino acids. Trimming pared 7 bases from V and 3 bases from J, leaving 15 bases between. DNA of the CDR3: TGTGCCAGCACGACAATGAGCGGAGACACTGAAGCTTTCTTT. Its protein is CASTTMSGDTEAFF.

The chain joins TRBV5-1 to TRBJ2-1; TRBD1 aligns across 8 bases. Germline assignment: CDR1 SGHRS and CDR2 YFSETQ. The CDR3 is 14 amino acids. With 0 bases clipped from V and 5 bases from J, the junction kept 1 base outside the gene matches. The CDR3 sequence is CASSLAGQDNEQFF. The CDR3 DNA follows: TGCGCCAGCAGCTTGGCGGGACAGGACAATGAGCAGTTCTTC.

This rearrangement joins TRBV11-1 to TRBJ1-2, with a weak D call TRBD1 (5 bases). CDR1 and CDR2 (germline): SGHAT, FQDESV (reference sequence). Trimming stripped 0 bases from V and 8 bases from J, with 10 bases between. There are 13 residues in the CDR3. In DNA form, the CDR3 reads TGTGCCAGCAGCTTAGCTCGCCAGGGAGGCTACACCTTC. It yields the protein CASSLARQGGYTF. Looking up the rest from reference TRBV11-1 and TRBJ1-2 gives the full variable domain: EAEVAQSPRYKITEKSQAVAFWCDPISGHATLYWYRQILGQGPELLVQFQDESVVDDSQLPKDRFSAERLKGVDSTLKIQPAELGDSAMYLCASSLARQGGYTFGSGTRLTVV.

CDR3 nucleotides: TGTGCCAGCAGTCTACAGGGTTCGTATTCACCCCTCCACTTT. Translated: CASSLQGSYSPLHF. The V gene is TRBV28, the J gene TRBJ1-6; D might be TRBD1 (6 bases). V lost 5 bases to trimming and J lost 8 bases, with 13 bases between them. CDR3 length: 14 residues. Germline loops: CDR1 MDHEN, CDR2 SYDVKM.

For the CDR3, the DNA is TGTGCCAGCAGTGCAGCCAACCCTGGAGCTTTCTTT. Its protein is CASSAANPGAFF. V gene TRBV5-8 combines with J gene TRBJ1-1; D unclear. The germline V gene encodes CDR1 SGHTS and CDR2 YDEGEE. The V end was cut by 5 bases, the J end by 10 bases, with 15 bases between. The CDR3 is 12 residues long.

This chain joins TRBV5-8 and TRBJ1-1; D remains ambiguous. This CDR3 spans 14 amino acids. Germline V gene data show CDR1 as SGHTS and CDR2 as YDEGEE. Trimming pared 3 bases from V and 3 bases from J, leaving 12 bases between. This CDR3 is CASSSAGWDTEAFF. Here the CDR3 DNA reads TGTGCCAGCAGCTCCGCCGGGTGGGACACTGAAGCTTTCTTT.

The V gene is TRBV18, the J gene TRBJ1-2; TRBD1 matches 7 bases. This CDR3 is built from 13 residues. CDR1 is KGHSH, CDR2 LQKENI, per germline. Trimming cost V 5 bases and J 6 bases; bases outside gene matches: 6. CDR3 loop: CASSEQGWDGYTF. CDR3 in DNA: TGTGCCAGCTCAGAACAGGGGTGGGATGGCTACACCTTC.

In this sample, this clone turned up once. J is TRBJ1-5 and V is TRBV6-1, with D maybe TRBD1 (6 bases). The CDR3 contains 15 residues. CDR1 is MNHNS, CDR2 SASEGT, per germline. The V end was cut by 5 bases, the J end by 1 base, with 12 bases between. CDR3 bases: TGTGCCAGCAGTCCACAGGGCAGCAGCAATCAGCCCCAGCATTTT. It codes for CASSPQGSSNQPQHF.

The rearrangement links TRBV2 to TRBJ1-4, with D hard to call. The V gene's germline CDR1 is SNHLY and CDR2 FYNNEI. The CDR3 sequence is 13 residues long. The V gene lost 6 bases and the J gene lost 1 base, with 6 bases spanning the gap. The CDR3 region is CASSYQTNEKLFF. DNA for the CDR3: TGTGCCAGCAGCTATCAAACTAATGAAAAACTGTTTTTT.

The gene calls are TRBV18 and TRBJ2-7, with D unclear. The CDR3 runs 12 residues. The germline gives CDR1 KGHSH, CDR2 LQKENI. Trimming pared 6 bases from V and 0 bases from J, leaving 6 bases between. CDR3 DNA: TGTGCCAGCTCCCCTAGCTCCTACGAGCAGTACTTC. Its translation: CASSPSSYEQYF.

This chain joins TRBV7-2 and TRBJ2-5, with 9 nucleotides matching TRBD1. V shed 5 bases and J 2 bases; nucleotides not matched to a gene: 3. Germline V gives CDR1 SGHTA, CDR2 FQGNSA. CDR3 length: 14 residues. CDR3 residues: CASSRDRGQETQYF. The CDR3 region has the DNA TGTGCCAGCAGCCGAGACAGGGGGCAAGAGACCCAGTACTTC.

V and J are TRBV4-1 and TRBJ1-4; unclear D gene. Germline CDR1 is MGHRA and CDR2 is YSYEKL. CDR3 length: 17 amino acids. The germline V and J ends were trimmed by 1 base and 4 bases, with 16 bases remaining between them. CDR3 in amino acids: CASSQVWEQGVNEKLFF. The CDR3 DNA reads TGCGCCAGCAGCCAAGTTTGGGAACAAGGAGTTAATGAAAAACTGTTTTTT.

CDR3 nucleotide sequence: TGTGCCAGCAGCTTATTTCACGGGGGGGCTAACTATGGCTACACCTTC. As protein: CASSLFHGGANYGYTF. The V and J genes are TRBV7-8 and TRBJ1-2, with D possibly TRBD1 on 5 matching bases. CDR3 length: 16 amino acids. The V gene's germline CDR1 is SGHVS and CDR2 FQNEAQ. The V gene lost 2 bases and the J gene lost 0 bases, with 13 bases spanning the gap.

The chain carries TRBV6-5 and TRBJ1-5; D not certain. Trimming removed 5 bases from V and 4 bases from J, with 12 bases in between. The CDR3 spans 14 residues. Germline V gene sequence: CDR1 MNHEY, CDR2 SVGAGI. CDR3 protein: CASSRLTANQPQHF. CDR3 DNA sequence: TGTGCCAGCAGTCGACTGACCGCTAATCAGCCCCAGCATTTT.

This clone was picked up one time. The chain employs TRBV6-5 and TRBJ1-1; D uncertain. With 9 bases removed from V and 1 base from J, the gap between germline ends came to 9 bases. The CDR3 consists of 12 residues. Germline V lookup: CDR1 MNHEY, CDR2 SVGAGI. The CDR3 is CASRRSNTEAFF. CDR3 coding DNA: TGTGCCAGTAGAAGATCGAACACTGAAGCTTTCTTT.

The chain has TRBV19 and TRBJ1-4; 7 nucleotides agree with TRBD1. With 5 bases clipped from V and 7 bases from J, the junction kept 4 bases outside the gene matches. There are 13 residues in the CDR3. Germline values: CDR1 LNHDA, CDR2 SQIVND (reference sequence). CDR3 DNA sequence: TGTGCCAGTAGTCCGACAGGGACTGAAAAACTGTTTTTT. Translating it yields CASSPTGTEKLFF.

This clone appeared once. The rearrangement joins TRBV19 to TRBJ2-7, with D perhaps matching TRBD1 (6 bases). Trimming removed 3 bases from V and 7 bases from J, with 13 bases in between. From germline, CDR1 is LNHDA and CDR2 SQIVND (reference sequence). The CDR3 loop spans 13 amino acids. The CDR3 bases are TGTGCCAGTAGTATGCAGGGGCAGAGGGAGCAGTACTTC. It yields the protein CASSMQGQREQYF.

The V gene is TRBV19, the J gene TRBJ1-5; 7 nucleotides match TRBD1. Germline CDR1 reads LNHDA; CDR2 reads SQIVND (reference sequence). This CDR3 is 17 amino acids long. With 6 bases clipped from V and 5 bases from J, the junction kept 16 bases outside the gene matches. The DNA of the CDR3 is TGTGCCAGTAGCACTCCGGTTGGACAGGCCTTTCATCAGCCCCAGCATTTT. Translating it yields CASSTPVGQAFHQPQHF.

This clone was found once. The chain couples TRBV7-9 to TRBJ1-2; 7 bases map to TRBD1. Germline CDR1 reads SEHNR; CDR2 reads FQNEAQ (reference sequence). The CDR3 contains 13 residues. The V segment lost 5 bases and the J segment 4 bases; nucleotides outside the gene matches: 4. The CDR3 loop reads CASSTTGAYGYTF. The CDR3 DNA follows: TGTGCCAGCAGCACAACAGGGGCCTATGGCTACACCTTC.

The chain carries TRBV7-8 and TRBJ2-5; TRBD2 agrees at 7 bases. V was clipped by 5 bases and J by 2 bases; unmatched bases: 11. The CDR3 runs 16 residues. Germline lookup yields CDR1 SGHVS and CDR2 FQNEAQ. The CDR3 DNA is TGTGCCAGCAGCCCGATGCCGCGGGGGACGCAAGAGACCCAGTACTTC. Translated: CASSPMPRGTQETQYF.

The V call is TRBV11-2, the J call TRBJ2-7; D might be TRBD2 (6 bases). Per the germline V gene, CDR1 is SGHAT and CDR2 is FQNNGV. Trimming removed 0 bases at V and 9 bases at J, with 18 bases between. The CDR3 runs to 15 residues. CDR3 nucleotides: TGTGCCAGCAGCTTAGAATCTTATATCGGGGGAGCGCAGTACTTC. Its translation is CASSLESYIGGAQYF.

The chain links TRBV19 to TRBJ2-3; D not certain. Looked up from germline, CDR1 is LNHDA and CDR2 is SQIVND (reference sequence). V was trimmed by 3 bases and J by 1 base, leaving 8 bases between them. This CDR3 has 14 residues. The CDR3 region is CASSIRQGTDTQYF. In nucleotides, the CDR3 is TGTGCCAGTAGTATTCGGCAGGGCACAGATACGCAGTATTTT.

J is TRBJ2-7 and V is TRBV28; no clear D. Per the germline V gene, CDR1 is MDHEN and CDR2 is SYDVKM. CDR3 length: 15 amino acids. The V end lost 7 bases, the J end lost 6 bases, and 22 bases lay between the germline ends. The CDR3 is CASTVPGSVVGEQYF. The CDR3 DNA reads TGTGCCAGCACCGTGCCGGGCTCAGTGGTCGGCGAGCAGTACTTC.

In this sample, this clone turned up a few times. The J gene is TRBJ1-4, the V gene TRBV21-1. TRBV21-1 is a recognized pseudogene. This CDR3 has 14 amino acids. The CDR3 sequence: CAGDEGGFGEKLFF. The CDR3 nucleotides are TGTGCCGGGGATGAAGGTGGATTCGGTGAAAAACTGTTTTTT.

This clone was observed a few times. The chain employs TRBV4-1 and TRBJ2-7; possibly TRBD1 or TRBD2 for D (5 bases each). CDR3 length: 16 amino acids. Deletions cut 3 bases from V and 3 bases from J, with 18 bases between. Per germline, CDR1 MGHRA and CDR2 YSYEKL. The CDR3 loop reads CASSQKSPGAHYEQYF. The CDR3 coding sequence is TGCGCCAGCAGCCAGAAATCCCCCGGGGCCCACTACGAGCAGTACTTC.

CDR3 amino acids: CASTERRVSGTEAFF. CDR3 DNA: TGTGCCAGCACCGAACGCCGGGTCTCGGGCACTGAAGCTTTCTTT. The V and J genes are TRBV6-1 and TRBJ1-1; D unclear. Germline V gene sequence: CDR1 MNHNS, CDR2 SASEGT. The CDR3 totals 15 residues. Trimming took off 7 bases at V and 4 bases at J, with 19 bases between the two ends.

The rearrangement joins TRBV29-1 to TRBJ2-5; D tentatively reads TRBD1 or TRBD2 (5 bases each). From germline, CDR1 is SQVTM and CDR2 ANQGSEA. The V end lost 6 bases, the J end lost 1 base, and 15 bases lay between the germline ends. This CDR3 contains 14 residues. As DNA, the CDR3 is TGCAGCGTGGCCCCGCAGGGAGCCCAAGAGACCCAGTACTTC. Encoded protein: CSVAPQGAQETQYF.

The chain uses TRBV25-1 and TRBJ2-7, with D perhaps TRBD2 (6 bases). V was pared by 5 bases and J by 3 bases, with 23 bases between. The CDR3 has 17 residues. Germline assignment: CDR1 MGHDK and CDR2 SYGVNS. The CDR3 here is CASSPLGGGPSFYEQYF. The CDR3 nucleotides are TGTGCCAGCAGTCCCCTCGGAGGAGGGCCCTCCTTCTACGAGCAGTACTTC.